These T cell receptor beta chains were read from a single sample in a study of cytomegalovirus exposure and HLA in healthy donors. Profiled with immunoSEQ multiplex PCR; TCRdb holds only in-frame clones, not every one. The sample holds approximately 110,000 clones, approximately 70% seen once. The sequencing input was PBMCs. The receptors originated from a man aged 35 to 55 in good health and CMV-seropositive. CDR3s include the opening cysteine and the closing phenylalanine or tryptophan. Each record gives: clone size, V gene, D gene, J gene, CDR3 protein, CDR3 DNA. D genes are given only for firm matches. Clone size is given for some rows only: seen once, a few or many times, or a class if the clone is expanded.

clone_size: -
v_call: TRBV6-5
d_call: -
j_call: TRBJ1-2
cdr3_aa: CASSFSRAGRDYGYTF
cdr3_nt: TGTGCCAGCAGTTTTTCCCGGGCAGGGAGGGACTATGGCTACACCTTC

clone_size: -
v_call: TRBV6-1
d_call: -
j_call: TRBJ1-1
cdr3_aa: CASSVGGTTEAFF
cdr3_nt: TGTGCCAGCAGTGTGGGAGGGACCACTGAAGCTTTCTTT

clone_size: -
v_call: TRBV10-1
d_call: -
j_call: TRBJ2-2
cdr3_aa: CASGRNTGELFF
cdr3_nt: TGCGCCAGCGGCAGGAACACCGGGGAGCTGTTTTTT

clone_size: -
v_call: TRBV6-1
d_call: -
j_call: TRBJ1-1
cdr3_aa: CASAGPMNTEAFF
cdr3_nt: TGTGCCAGCGCGGGACCCATGAACACTGAAGCTTTCTTT

clone_size: -
v_call: TRBV29-1
d_call: TRBD1
j_call: TRBJ1-1
cdr3_aa: CSGDRENTEAFF
cdr3_nt: TGCAGCGGCGACAGGGAGAACACTGAAGCTTTCTTT

clone_size: -
v_call: TRBV5-4
d_call: TRBD1
j_call: TRBJ2-5
cdr3_aa: CASSFDRVQETQYF
cdr3_nt: TGTGCCAGCAGCTTCGACAGGGTGCAAGAGACCCAGTACTTC

clone_size: -
v_call: TRBV5-1
d_call: TRBD2
j_call: TRBJ2-1
cdr3_aa: CASSLAVTSVPLYNEQFF
cdr3_nt: TGCGCCAGCAGCTTGGCAGTGACTAGCGTCCCCCTCTACAATGAGCAGTTCTTC

clone_size: -
v_call: TRBV9
d_call: -
j_call: TRBJ2-5
cdr3_aa: CASSGPDKETQYF
cdr3_nt: TGTGCCAGCAGCGGCCCCGACAAAGAGACCCAGTACTTC

clone_size: -
v_call: TRBV29-1
d_call: -
j_call: TRBJ1-3
cdr3_aa: CSVEGGGLNTIYF
cdr3_nt: TGCAGCGTTGAAGGGGGGGGCCTGAACACCATATATTTT

clone_size: -
v_call: TRBV19
d_call: -
j_call: TRBJ2-7
cdr3_aa: CASSMGFGESYEQYF
cdr3_nt: TGTGCCAGTAGTATGGGGTTTGGGGAGTCCTACGAGCAGTACTTC

clone_size: -
v_call: TRBV5-4
d_call: TRBD1
j_call: TRBJ2-1
cdr3_aa: CASSLGPGQAYNEQFF
cdr3_nt: TGTGCCAGCAGCTTGGGGCCGGGACAGGCATACAATGAGCAGTTCTTC

clone_size: -
v_call: TRBV28
d_call: TRBD1
j_call: TRBJ1-1
cdr3_aa: CASRSDRLLAEAFF
cdr3_nt: TGTGCCAGCAGATCGGACAGGTTGTTAGCTGAAGCTTTCTTT

clone_size: -
v_call: TRBV19
d_call: TRBD1
j_call: TRBJ1-5
cdr3_aa: CASSIDRGPSPQHF
cdr3_nt: TGTGCCAGTAGTATTGACAGGGGCCCGTCGCCCCAGCATTTT

clone_size: few
v_call: TRBV7-9
d_call: -
j_call: TRBJ1-2
cdr3_aa: CASSFGGWDGYTF
cdr3_nt: TGTGCCAGCAGCTTCGGAGGATGGGATGGCTACACCTTC

clone_size: few
v_call: TRBV10-1
d_call: TRBD1
j_call: TRBJ2-7
cdr3_aa: CASSETGTGKDEQYF
cdr3_nt: TGCGCCAGCAGTGAAACCGGGACAGGCAAGGACGAGCAGTACTTC

clone_size: once
v_call: TRBV10-3
d_call: TRBD2
j_call: TRBJ2-1
cdr3_aa: CAIRSGTSVYNEQFF
cdr3_nt: TGTGCCATCAGATCCGGGACTAGCGTTTACAATGAGCAGTTCTTC

clone_size: -
v_call: TRBV19
d_call: TRBD1
j_call: TRBJ1-2
cdr3_aa: CASISTGTENYGYTF
cdr3_nt: TGTGCCAGTATCTCGACAGGGACGGAAAACTATGGCTACACCTTC

clone_size: -
v_call: TRBV5-6
d_call: -
j_call: TRBJ1-5
cdr3_aa: CASSLWTLSNQPQHF
cdr3_nt: TGTGCCAGCAGCTTGTGGACACTAAGCAATCAGCCCCAGCATTTT

clone_size: -
v_call: TRBV2
d_call: -
j_call: TRBJ2-7
cdr3_aa: CAISQVTAYEQYF
cdr3_nt: TGTGCCATCAGCCAGGTTACCGCCTACGAGCAGTACTTC

clone_size: -
v_call: TRBV6-6
d_call: -
j_call: TRBJ2-1
cdr3_aa: CASSYQGRVRTEQFF
cdr3_nt: TGTGCCAGCAGTTACCAGGGCAGGGTCCGGACGGAGCAGTTCTTC

clone_size: -
v_call: TRBV7-2
d_call: TRBD1
j_call: TRBJ1-3
cdr3_aa: CASSSRGDTIYF
cdr3_nt: TGTGCCAGCAGCAGCAGGGGGGACACCATATATTTT

clone_size: few
v_call: TRBV7-2
d_call: TRBD1
j_call: TRBJ2-1
cdr3_aa: CASSFDRAAEEQFF
cdr3_nt: TGTGCCAGCAGCTTCGACAGGGCCGCGGAAGAGCAGTTCTTC

clone_size: -
v_call: TRBV27
d_call: -
j_call: TRBJ1-2
cdr3_aa: CASSFSHSFNYGYTF
cdr3_nt: TGTGCCAGCAGTTTTAGCCATTCCTTTAACTATGGCTACACCTTC

clone_size: -
v_call: TRBV19
d_call: -
j_call: TRBJ1-4
cdr3_aa: CASSQGQLSNEKLFF
cdr3_nt: TGTGCCAGTAGCCAAGGACAGTTATCTAATGAAAAACTGTTTTTT

clone_size: -
v_call: TRBV4-3
d_call: TRBD1
j_call: TRBJ2-7
cdr3_aa: CASSQDRAKTGEFYEQYF
cdr3_nt: TGCGCCAGCAGCCAAGATAGGGCGAAGACAGGGGAATTCTACGAGCAGTACTTC

clone_size: -
v_call: TRBV7-7
d_call: -
j_call: TRBJ2-5
cdr3_aa: CASSSTRMETQYF
cdr3_nt: TGTGCTAGCAGCTCAACTAGGATGGAGACCCAGTACTTC

clone_size: -
v_call: TRBV4-1
d_call: -
j_call: TRBJ1-5
cdr3_aa: CASSPGQNFNQPQHF
cdr3_nt: TGCGCCAGCAGCCCTGGACAGAACTTTAATCAGCCCCAGCATTTT

clone_size: once
v_call: TRBV9
d_call: TRBD2
j_call: TRBJ2-1
cdr3_aa: CASSVPLAGAGYNEQFF
cdr3_nt: TGTGCCAGCAGCGTCCCATTAGCGGGAGCTGGCTACAATGAGCAGTTCTTC

clone_size: -
v_call: TRBV6-1
d_call: TRBD2
j_call: TRBJ2-5
cdr3_aa: CASSEAGRGSGTQYF
cdr3_nt: TGTGCCAGCAGTGAAGCCGGGAGGGGGTCGGGGACCCAGTACTTC

clone_size: -
v_call: TRBV7-2
d_call: TRBD2
j_call: TRBJ2-1
cdr3_aa: CASSSKRAGGPWNEQFF
cdr3_nt: TGTGCCAGCAGCTCGAAAAGAGCGGGAGGGCCGTGGAATGAGCAGTTCTTC

clone_size: once
v_call: TRBV6-1
d_call: -
j_call: TRBJ1-2
cdr3_aa: CASSDGPENYGYTF
cdr3_nt: TGTGCCAGCAGTGATGGGCCAGAAAACTATGGCTACACCTTC

clone_size: -
v_call: TRBV2
d_call: TRBD2
j_call: TRBJ2-1
cdr3_aa: CASNGLAHNEQFF
cdr3_nt: TGTGCCAGCAATGGACTAGCCCACAATGAGCAGTTCTTC

clone_size: -
v_call: TRBV28
d_call: TRBD2
j_call: TRBJ2-1
cdr3_aa: CASSFSGLATNEQFF
cdr3_nt: TGTGCCAGCAGTTTCTCGGGACTAGCCACCAATGAGCAGTTCTTC

clone_size: -
v_call: TRBV6-5
d_call: -
j_call: TRBJ1-4
cdr3_aa: CASSSPGGMNEKLFF
cdr3_nt: TGTGCCAGCAGTAGCCCGGGAGGCATGAATGAAAAACTGTTTTTT

clone_size: -
v_call: TRBV10-3
d_call: TRBD2
j_call: TRBJ2-7
cdr3_aa: CAIRTSGLARHYEQYF
cdr3_nt: TGTGCCATCAGGACCTCGGGACTAGCGAGACACTACGAGCAGTACTTC

clone_size: -
v_call: TRBV29-1
d_call: TRBD1
j_call: TRBJ2-5
cdr3_aa: CSVRQGAGETQYF
cdr3_nt: TGCAGCGTCCGACAGGGAGCAGGAGAGACCCAGTACTTC

clone_size: -
v_call: TRBV5-1
d_call: TRBD2
j_call: TRBJ2-5
cdr3_aa: CASSHGIIAGETQYF
cdr3_nt: TGCGCCAGCAGCCACGGGATAATAGCGGGGGAGACCCAGTACTTC

clone_size: -
v_call: TRBV19
d_call: TRBD1
j_call: TRBJ1-2
cdr3_aa: CASSGRQGANYGYTF
cdr3_nt: TGTGCCAGTAGTGGCAGACAGGGGGCGAACTATGGCTACACCTTC

clone_size: once
v_call: TRBV5-1
d_call: TRBD2
j_call: TRBJ2-7
cdr3_aa: CASSPGTSESSYEQYF
cdr3_nt: TGCGCCAGCAGCCCCGGGACTAGCGAGAGCTCCTACGAGCAGTACTTC